This T cell receptor beta chain stems from a study of graft-versus-host responses after intestinal transplantation. Study context: Grafts were multivisceral, liver-intestinal, or isolated intestinal. Induction using anti-thymocyte globulin, followed by tacrolimus and steroids for roughly 3 years, was given to all recipients.

Study findings and constraints: Allografts carried high graft-versus-host to host-versus-graft clonal ratios in patients having graft-donor T cell macrochimerism.

Assay used: immunoSEQ multiplex PCR; TCRdb lists only in-frame clones, some missing. The data hold 80,000 to 95,000 clones, with 93% observed a single time. This clone was seen once. What it binds is not known. CDR1 and CDR2 from the germline V gene are MNHEY and SMNVEV (reference sequence). Trimming pared 0 bases from V and 0 bases from J, leaving 14 bases between. The CDR3 is 17 residues long. The chain joins TRBV27 to TRBJ1-2; perhaps TRBD1 as D (6 bases). The sequence came from a human donor who received an intestinal transplant. The sample was unstimulated CD8+ T cells sorted from spleen or lymph node cells, taken before intestinal transplant. CDR3 sequence (DNA): TGTGCCAGCAGTTTATCCCCGTCTTGGGGGCCTAACTATGGCTACACCTTC. It is translated as CASSLSPSWGPNYGYTF.